This T cell receptor beta chain was recorded in a study of metastatic and nonmetastatic thyroid tumors. Study overall: Samples came from malignant and benign thyroid patients, and repertoires were compared across blood and tumor or nodule tissue.

Regarding the study as a whole: In both blood and tumor samples, TCR beta diversity was reported significantly higher for malignant than benign nodules.

As processed by the authors: The distant-metastasis classifier for papillary thyroid cancer was built from CDR3 differences across clinicopathological groups. TCRdb re-called the PCR reads through MiXCR. TCRdb assigned the V and J calls; the authors' analysis was not used. The table includes tens of thousands of clones, about a sixth detected once. Every patient underwent thyroid surgery untreated. Trimming took off 11 bases at V and 6 bases at J, with 13 bases between the two ends. Germline lookup yields CDR1 MNHEY and CDR2 SMNVEV (reference sequence). The CDR3 is 11 residues long. This clone turned up a few times. Antigen: not known.

V and J are TRBV27 and TRBJ1-2; D call uncertain. The sequence was obtained from a male donor with papillary thyroid cancer or a benign thyroid nodule (not recorded which). Some clones in this sample may be carry-over from other donors' samples. The sample was blood. CDR3 protein: CARKDWNGYTF. The CDR3 coding sequence is TGTGCCCGGAAAGATTGGAATGGCTACACCTTC.